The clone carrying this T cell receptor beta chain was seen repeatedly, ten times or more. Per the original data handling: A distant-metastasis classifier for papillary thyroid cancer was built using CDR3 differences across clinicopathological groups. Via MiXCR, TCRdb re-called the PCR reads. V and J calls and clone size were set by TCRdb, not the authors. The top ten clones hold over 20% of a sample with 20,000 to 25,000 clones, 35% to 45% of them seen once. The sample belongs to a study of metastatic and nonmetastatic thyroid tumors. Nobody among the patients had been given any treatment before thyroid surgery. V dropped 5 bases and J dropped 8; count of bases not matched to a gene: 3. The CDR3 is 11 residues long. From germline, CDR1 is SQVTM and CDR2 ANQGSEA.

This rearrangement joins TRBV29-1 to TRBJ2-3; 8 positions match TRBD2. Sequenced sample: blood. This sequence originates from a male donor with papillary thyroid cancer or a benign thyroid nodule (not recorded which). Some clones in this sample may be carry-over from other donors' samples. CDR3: CSVPLAGTQYF. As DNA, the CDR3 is TGCAGCGTTCCCCTAGCGGGTACGCAGTATTTT.